This T cell receptor (beta chain) emerged from a study of blood T cell repertoires in COVID-19. In the study overall: Whether acute or convalescent, the COVID-19 samples came from the United States, Italy and Spain. Sources were T cells, B-cell-depleted T cells, or PBMCs; the material itself was cDNA or gDNA.

This CDR3 contains 15 residues. Trimming shortened V by 3 bases and J by 1 base, and 14 bases separated the two germline ends. CDR1 and CDR2 (germline): DFQATT, SNEGSKA (reference sequence). Authors' data handling: It was from reference gene primer amplification that nucleated cell counts were estimated. Measured with immunoSEQ multiplex PCR; TCRdb has only the in-frame clones, and not every one. For V, J and clone size, that table is used; D and trimming come from the DNA. This sample has 65,000 or so clones; just under 80% occur once, and the top ten carry roughly 23%. Material for sequencing was peripheral blood. The chain employs TRBV20-1 and TRBJ2-3; TRBD1 is a possible D gene (6 bases). The receptor's source is a human donor in a cohort sampled during active COVID-19. CDR3 DNA sequence: TGCAGTGCTAGTATCCCAGGGGATCGCACAGATACGCAGTATTTT. Translation gives CSASIPGDRTDTQYF.